This is a list of T cell receptor beta chains from one sample in a study of CXCR3-negative and CXCR3-positive naive CD8 T cells. TCRdb processed the 5' RACE reads again and assigns one entry to each CDR3 protein, with no DNA. The listing contains more than 45,000 distinct CDR3 sequences. Source material: naive CXCR3- CD8+ T cells from blood. These receptors were collected from a human donor in good health. Some clones in this sample may be carry-over from other donors' samples. The CDR3 runs from the conserved cysteine through the conserved F or W.

TRBJ2-7 TRBV7-9 CASSLVIDEQYF
TRBJ2-3 TRBV29-1 CSVVTVYTDTQYF
TRBJ2-7 TRBV14 CASSLAADYEQYF
TRBJ2-1 TRBV6-5 CASSYRQGYPETNEQFF
TRBJ2-7 TRBV6-2/TRBV6-3 CASSYRLSYEQYF
TRBJ1-5 TRBV4-2 CASSQLIDQPQHF
TRBJ2-7 TRBV11-2 CASSLGSRGLDEQYF
TRBJ2-1 TRBV5-1 CASSRIEGQGFGEQFF
TRBJ2-1 TRBV7-3 CASSLTGGRFDEQFF
TRBJ2-1 TRBV7-9 CASSPTEHSYNEQFF
TRBJ2-7 TRBV4-3 CASSQDPDRAGEQYF
TRBJ1-4 TRBV4-2 CASSQDYPQLGIGEKLFF
TRBJ2-7 TRBV7-8 CASSFDGVPSYEQYF
TRBJ2-3 TRBV18 CASSPPDPSGAGDTQYF
TRBJ1-1 TRBV10-3 CAISESGSMNTEAFF
TRBJ2-3 TRBV4-3 CASSQDDRDTDTQYF
TRBJ2-1 TRBV29-1 CSVAFGTGGGYEQFF
TRBJ2-7 TRBV7-3 CASSLTQGSYEQYF
TRBJ2-5 TRBV12-3/TRBV12-4 CASSSGFGVFQIETQYF
TRBJ2-1 TRBV7-9 CASSFYPWQSGSYNEQFF
TRBJ2-1 TRBV6-6 CASTPLQFQNEQFF
TRBJ2-7 TRBV7-7 CASSLGSGDLYEQYF
TRBJ2-3 TRBV29-1 CSVETGTLTDTQYF
TRBJ1-2 TRBV9 CASSGTSDYGYTF
TRBJ1-1 TRBV29-1 CSVPRPGTGKDGAYTEAFF
TRBJ2-1 TRBV20-1 CSVRTVYNEQFF
TRBJ2-1 TRBV7-2 CASSVGRNEQFF
TRBJ2-1 TRBV15 CATSTFNSVGQDNEQFF
TRBJ1-1 TRBV12-3/TRBV12-4 CASSRYMNTEAFF
TRBJ2-2 TRBV7-6 CASSLEAWGENTGELFF
TRBJ2-1 TRBV7-3 CASSQGLAATSGPYNEQFF
TRBJ2-1 TRBV12-3/TRBV12-4 CASSWTSGGLREQFF
TRBJ2-7 TRBV29-1 CSVLVAGSLEQYF
TRBJ2-5 TRBV7-9 CASSFPTVTDAGGTQYF
TRBJ2-5 TRBV12-3/TRBV12-4 CASSSPGDETQYF
TRBJ2-1 TRBV29-1 CSVNSGGASDEQFF
TRBJ2-5 TRBV14 CASSQTLAGIQETQYF
TRBJ1-5 TRBV21-1 CASPRTGTMFSNQPQHF
TRBJ2-7 TRBV29-1 CSVIYVAGIYEQYF